This T cell receptor (beta chain) was captured by sequencing in a study of blood T cell repertoires in COVID-19. Study context: Sample material is recorded as cDNA or gDNA derived from T cells, B-cell-depleted T cells, or PBMCs.

In the source study's methods: Amplification from reference gene primers served as the basis for estimated nucleated cell counts. Sequenced by immunoSEQ multiplex PCR; TCRdb stores in-frame clones only, minus some. V and J calls and clone size follow that table, whereas D and trimming were derived from the DNA. The sample lists some 150,000 clones; about 86% were seen once. The TCR originated in a woman aged 55-69 years with acute or convalescent COVID-19. Material for sequencing was peripheral blood.

CDR3 sequence (DNA): TGTGCCAGCAGCGTTATGGAGGCTTGGGGCTACACCTTC. As protein: CASSVMEAWGYTF. This chain uses TRBV9 with TRBJ1-2; D gene ambiguous. Deletions cut 2 bases from V and 8 bases from J, with 13 bases between. Germline V gene data show CDR1 as SGDLS and CDR2 as YYNGEE. This CDR3 region has 13 residues.